The clone carrying this T cell receptor (beta chain) was counted a few times. This specimen comes from a study of CD8+CD57+ T cells in acquired aplastic anemia. The template used for profiling TCR beta VDJ and CDR3 was genomic DNA. TCRdb re-analysed the reads in MiXCR, keeping a single row per CDR3 protein. The data show 150,000 to 200,000 distinct CDR3 sequences, with 35% to 50% seen just once and about 2.9% held by the top ten. The sequencing input was sorted CD4+, CD8+, or CD8+CD57+ T cells (not recorded which) from PBMCs. This TCR was recovered from a human donor in good health.

This chain's CDR3 is CATSRGGSDTEAFF. CDR3 nucleotides: TGTGCCACCAGCAGAGGAGGGTCGGACACTGAAGCTTTCTTT. The V call is TRBV15, the J call TRBJ1-1; D is unresolved. This CDR3 region has 14 residues. The germline V gene has CDR1 LNHNV and CDR2 YYDKDF (reference sequence). Trimming stripped 1 base from V and 3 bases from J, with 9 bases between.